A selection of T cell receptor beta chains follows, all from one sample in a study of blood T cell repertoires in COVID-19. Using immunoSEQ multiplex PCR, the repertoire was profiled, and TCRdb retains in-frame clones only, with some absent. The top ten clones hold more than 1.1% of a sample with about 300,000 clones, 70% to 85% of them seen once. Sequenced material: peripheral blood. The receptors derive from a human donor with COVID-19, enrolled during active disease. The donor label of this sample is uncertain. The CDR3 runs from the conserved cysteine through the conserved F or W. The D gene is left open where the match is weak. Rows give clone size only sometimes, using once, few, many, or a class for an expanded clone.

cdr3_aa: CASSPWTGGGYTF
cdr3_nt: TGTGCCAGCAGCCCCTGGACAGGGGGTGGCTACACCTTC
d_call: TRBD1
clone_size: once
j_call: TRBJ1-2
v_call: TRBV3-1/TRBV3-2

cdr3_aa: CASSPGGGQPQHF
cdr3_nt: TGTGCCAGCAGTCCAGGGGGCGGACAGCCCCAGCATTTT
d_call: TRBD1
clone_size: once
j_call: TRBJ1-5
v_call: TRBV12-3/TRBV12-4

cdr3_aa: CASARQGEVEKLFF
cdr3_nt: TGTGCCAGCGCCAGACAGGGGGAGGTTGAAAAACTGTTTTTT
d_call: TRBD1
clone_size: -
j_call: TRBJ1-4
v_call: TRBV2

cdr3_aa: CASSQGGYAGGYEQYF
cdr3_nt: TGTGCCAGCAGCCAAGGAGGATATGCGGGGGGTTACGAGCAGTACTTC
d_call: TRBD2
clone_size: -
j_call: TRBJ2-7
v_call: TRBV3-1/TRBV3-2

cdr3_aa: CASSLDMGQGHQPQHF
cdr3_nt: TGTGCCAGTAGCCTTGATATGGGACAGGGCCATCAGCCCCAGCATTTT
d_call: TRBD1
clone_size: once
j_call: TRBJ1-5
v_call: TRBV19

cdr3_aa: CAWREAGETQYF
cdr3_nt: TGTGCCTGGAGGGAAGCGGGAGAGACCCAGTACTTC
d_call: -
clone_size: -
j_call: TRBJ2-5
v_call: TRBV30

cdr3_aa: CASSILGAGAIGEQFF
cdr3_nt: TGTGCCAGTAGTATCCTGGGAGCGGGAGCGATTGGTGAGCAGTTCTTC
d_call: TRBD2
clone_size: -
j_call: TRBJ2-1
v_call: TRBV19

cdr3_aa: CASSFDGSRPHRTDTQYF
cdr3_nt: TGTGCCAGCAGTTTTGATGGGAGCAGACCCCACCGCACAGATACGCAGTATTTT
d_call: -
clone_size: -
j_call: TRBJ2-3
v_call: TRBV27

cdr3_aa: CASSIAGTSGRAIDEQYF
cdr3_nt: TGTGCCAGTAGTATAGCCGGGACTAGCGGGAGGGCCATCGACGAGCAGTACTTC
d_call: TRBD2
clone_size: -
j_call: TRBJ2-7
v_call: TRBV19

cdr3_aa: CASSWGQGAVTGELFF
cdr3_nt: TGCGCCAGCAGCTGGGGACAGGGGGCTGTTACCGGGGAGCTGTTTTTT
d_call: TRBD1
clone_size: -
j_call: TRBJ2-2
v_call: TRBV5-1

cdr3_aa: CASSENGEGYSGNTIYF
cdr3_nt: TGTGCCAGCAGTGAAAACGGGGAGGGATACTCTGGAAACACCATATATTTT
d_call: -
clone_size: -
j_call: TRBJ1-3
v_call: TRBV6-1

cdr3_aa: CASSFRFGGSYEQYF
cdr3_nt: TGTGCCAGCAGCTTTCGGTTTGGCGGAAGCTACGAGCAGTACTTC
d_call: -
clone_size: -
j_call: TRBJ2-7
v_call: TRBV7-8

cdr3_aa: CASTPGLATFDEQFF
cdr3_nt: TGTGCCTCTACCCCGGGACTAGCGACATTCGATGAGCAGTTCTTC
d_call: TRBD2
clone_size: -
j_call: TRBJ2-1
v_call: TRBV10-3

cdr3_aa: CASRQGASTGELFF
cdr3_nt: TGTGCCAGCAGACAGGGGGCGAGCACCGGGGAGCTGTTTTTT
d_call: TRBD1
clone_size: -
j_call: TRBJ2-2
v_call: TRBV14

cdr3_aa: CASSTKRTGGRAYEQYF
cdr3_nt: TGTGCCAGTAGTACCAAAAGAACAGGGGGTAGAGCCTACGAGCAGTACTTC
d_call: TRBD1
clone_size: few
j_call: TRBJ2-7
v_call: TRBV19

cdr3_aa: CAWSVTTSTEQYF
cdr3_nt: TGTGCCTGGAGTGTGACTACCTCTACCGAGCAGTACTTC
d_call: -
clone_size: -
j_call: TRBJ2-7
v_call: TRBV30

cdr3_aa: CASSLGSGGTDTQYF
cdr3_nt: TGTGCCAGCAGCTTAGGATCCGGCGGGACAGATACGCAGTATTTT
d_call: -
clone_size: once
j_call: TRBJ2-3
v_call: TRBV7-2

cdr3_aa: CASSDTQNTEAFF
cdr3_nt: TGTGCCAGTAGCGACACCCAGAACACTGAAGCTTTCTTT
d_call: -
clone_size: -
j_call: TRBJ1-1
v_call: TRBV19

cdr3_aa: CATCPRQGTNYGYTF
cdr3_nt: TGTGCCACATGCCCCAGACAGGGGACTAACTATGGCTACACCTTC
d_call: TRBD1
clone_size: -
j_call: TRBJ1-2
v_call: TRBV6-6

cdr3_aa: CASSLRGDYSGANVLTF
cdr3_nt: TGTGCCAGCAGCCTTCGGGGGGACTATTCTGGGGCCAACGTCCTGACTTTC
d_call: TRBD2
clone_size: -
j_call: TRBJ2-6
v_call: TRBV5-6

cdr3_aa: CASSLAGSVGGNTIYF
cdr3_nt: TGCGCCAGCAGCTTGGCCGGGTCGGTCGGTGGAAACACCATATATTTT
d_call: -
clone_size: once
j_call: TRBJ1-3
v_call: TRBV5-1

cdr3_aa: CASSYGGSSYNEQFF
cdr3_nt: TGTGCCAGCAGTTATGGCGGTAGCTCCTACAATGAGCAGTTCTTC
d_call: -
clone_size: -
j_call: TRBJ2-1
v_call: TRBV6-6

cdr3_aa: CASSSPGTGFQRETQYF
cdr3_nt: TGTGCCAGCAGCTCCCCCGGGACAGGATTTCAGAGGGAGACCCAGTACTTC
d_call: TRBD1
clone_size: -
j_call: TRBJ2-5
v_call: TRBV7-9

cdr3_aa: CAWSVDGRIVPEQYF
cdr3_nt: TGTGCCTGGAGTGTAGACGGCAGGATAGTCCCCGAGCAGTACTTC
d_call: -
clone_size: -
j_call: TRBJ2-7
v_call: TRBV30

cdr3_aa: CATRGTGDDEQFF
cdr3_nt: TGTGCCACCAGAGGGACAGGGGACGATGAGCAGTTCTTC
d_call: TRBD1
clone_size: few
j_call: TRBJ2-1
v_call: TRBV15

cdr3_aa: CASSPRTPGSYEQYF
cdr3_nt: TGTGCCAGCAGTCCCAGGACACCGGGCTCCTACGAGCAGTACTTC
d_call: -
clone_size: -
j_call: TRBJ2-7
v_call: TRBV28

cdr3_aa: CASSEGPGVDTIYF
cdr3_nt: TGTGCCAGCAGTGAGGGCCCGGGGGTTGACACCATATATTTT
d_call: -
clone_size: -
j_call: TRBJ1-3
v_call: TRBV2

cdr3_aa: CSAFHGGAGELFF
cdr3_nt: TGCAGCGCGTTCCACGGGGGAGCCGGGGAGCTGTTTTTT
d_call: -
clone_size: -
j_call: TRBJ2-2
v_call: TRBV29-1

cdr3_aa: CASSRDFGTDTQYF
cdr3_nt: TGTGCCAGCAGTAGAGATTTTGGCACAGATACGCAGTATTTT
d_call: -
clone_size: -
j_call: TRBJ2-3
v_call: TRBV2

cdr3_aa: CASSPQGDYGYTF
cdr3_nt: TGTGCCAGCAGCCCACAGGGAGACTATGGCTACACCTTC
d_call: -
clone_size: -
j_call: TRBJ1-2
v_call: TRBV6-5

cdr3_aa: CASSWGDVNIQYF
cdr3_nt: TGTGCCAGCAGTTGGGGAGACGTAAACATTCAGTACTTC
d_call: -
clone_size: -
j_call: TRBJ2-4
v_call: TRBV3-1/TRBV3-2

cdr3_aa: CAWRLIPREDTEAFF
cdr3_nt: TGTGCCTGGAGATTAATTCCCAGGGAGGACACTGAAGCTTTCTTT
d_call: -
clone_size: -
j_call: TRBJ1-1
v_call: TRBV30

cdr3_aa: CASTRDSGFDLTF
cdr3_nt: TGTGCCAGTACCAGGGACAGCGGGTTCGACCTGACTTTC
d_call: -
clone_size: -
j_call: TRBJ2-6
v_call: TRBV19

cdr3_aa: CASSLLGLSYGYTF
cdr3_nt: TGTGCCAGCAGTCTATTGGGACTGAGCTATGGCTACACCTTC
d_call: -
clone_size: -
j_call: TRBJ1-2
v_call: TRBV6-5

cdr3_aa: CASSQTGGDTGELFF
cdr3_nt: TGTGCCAGCAGCCAGACAGGGGGCGACACCGGGGAGCTGTTTTTT
d_call: TRBD1
clone_size: -
j_call: TRBJ2-2
v_call: TRBV4-2

cdr3_aa: CASTEGQVSYEQYF
cdr3_nt: TGTGCCAGCACCGAAGGACAGGTCTCCTACGAGCAGTACTTC
d_call: TRBD1
clone_size: -
j_call: TRBJ2-7
v_call: TRBV6-5

cdr3_aa: CASSSTGGAFNSPLHF
cdr3_nt: TGTGCCAGCAGCTCAACAGGGGGCGCCTTTAATTCACCCCTCCACTTT
d_call: TRBD1
clone_size: -
j_call: TRBJ1-6
v_call: TRBV7-2

cdr3_aa: CAWSFRDTLVSRNEQFF
cdr3_nt: TGTGCCTGGAGCTTCCGGGACACCTTAGTGTCAAGGAATGAGCAGTTCTTC
d_call: -
clone_size: -
j_call: TRBJ2-1
v_call: TRBV30

cdr3_aa: CASSLPAVQGHIQYF
cdr3_nt: TGTGCCAGCAGTTTACCCGCCGTACAGGGACACATTCAGTACTTC
d_call: -
clone_size: -
j_call: TRBJ2-4
v_call: TRBV28

cdr3_aa: CASSTPGLNTEAFF
cdr3_nt: TGTGCCAGTAGTACCCCCGGTCTGAACACTGAAGCTTTCTTT
d_call: -
clone_size: -
j_call: TRBJ1-1
v_call: TRBV19

cdr3_aa: CASSPRPAASGNTIYF
cdr3_nt: TGTGCCAGCAGCCCCCGTCCGGCGGCTTCTGGAAACACCATATATTTT
d_call: -
clone_size: few
j_call: TRBJ1-3
v_call: TRBV7-8

cdr3_aa: CASSSKGRLSTNYGYTF
cdr3_nt: TGTGCCAGTAGTAGTAAGGGGCGACTTTCCACTAACTATGGCTACACCTTC
d_call: -
clone_size: -
j_call: TRBJ1-2
v_call: TRBV19

cdr3_aa: CASSLVSLATNEKLFF
cdr3_nt: TGTGCCAGCAGCTTAGTTTCACTAGCAACTAATGAAAAACTGTTTTTT
d_call: -
clone_size: -
j_call: TRBJ1-4
v_call: TRBV7-2

cdr3_aa: CASSMAETVRRQYF
cdr3_nt: TGTGCCAGTAGTATGGCCGAGACGGTGAGGAGGCAGTACTTC
d_call: -
clone_size: once
j_call: TRBJ2-7
v_call: TRBV19

cdr3_aa: CASSRQPYGYTF
cdr3_nt: TGTGCCAGCAGCCGACAGCCCTATGGCTACACCTTC
d_call: -
clone_size: many
j_call: TRBJ1-2
v_call: TRBV7-9

cdr3_aa: CATSDSSGPPGTGELFF
cdr3_nt: TGTGCCACCAGTGACTCTAGCGGGCCCCCGGGCACCGGGGAGCTGTTTTTT
d_call: TRBD2
clone_size: once
j_call: TRBJ2-2
v_call: TRBV24-1

cdr3_aa: CASSLASGGVDTQYF
cdr3_nt: TGTGCCAGCAGCTTGGCTAGCGGGGGGGTAGATACGCAGTATTTT
d_call: TRBD2
clone_size: -
j_call: TRBJ2-3
v_call: TRBV7-3

cdr3_aa: CASSLFPLAGGDEQFF
cdr3_nt: TGTGCCAGCAGCTTATTCCCCCTAGCGGGAGGGGATGAGCAGTTCTTC
d_call: TRBD2
clone_size: -
j_call: TRBJ2-1
v_call: TRBV7-2

cdr3_aa: CASSISTGGTTGELFF
cdr3_nt: TGTGCCAGTAGTATATCTACAGGGGGTACCACCGGGGAGCTGTTTTTT
d_call: TRBD1
clone_size: -
j_call: TRBJ2-2
v_call: TRBV19

cdr3_aa: CASSVAGSNEKLFF
cdr3_nt: TGTGCCAGCAGCGTAGCAGGGTCTAATGAAAAACTGTTTTTT
d_call: -
clone_size: -
j_call: TRBJ1-4
v_call: TRBV9

cdr3_aa: CASSPLAGRADTQYF
cdr3_nt: TGTGCCAGCAGCCCGCTAGCGGGAAGGGCAGATACGCAGTATTTT
d_call: TRBD2
clone_size: once
j_call: TRBJ2-3
v_call: TRBV7-3

cdr3_aa: CASSDRGANTEAFF
cdr3_nt: TGCGCCAGCAGCGATCGTGGGGCGAACACTGAAGCTTTCTTT
d_call: -
clone_size: few
j_call: TRBJ1-1
v_call: TRBV5-1

cdr3_aa: CASSSGTGNTEAFF
cdr3_nt: TGTGCCAGCAGTTCCGGGACAGGGAACACTGAAGCTTTCTTT
d_call: TRBD1
clone_size: -
j_call: TRBJ1-1
v_call: TRBV28

cdr3_aa: CASSLPPGRTGNTIYF
cdr3_nt: TGCGCCAGCAGCTTGCCCCCGGGGAGGACTGGAAACACCATATATTTT
d_call: -
clone_size: -
j_call: TRBJ1-3
v_call: TRBV5-1

cdr3_aa: CASSPLRGRALGETQYF
cdr3_nt: TGTGCCAGCAGTCCCTTGCGCGGGAGGGCCCTGGGGGAGACCCAGTACTTC
d_call: TRBD2
clone_size: -
j_call: TRBJ2-5
v_call: TRBV6-6

cdr3_aa: CASSPGQGLYEQYF
cdr3_nt: TGTGCCAGCAGCCCCGGACAGGGCCTCTACGAGCAGTACTTC
d_call: TRBD1
clone_size: -
j_call: TRBJ2-7
v_call: TRBV5-5

cdr3_aa: CASSTSPPEAFF
cdr3_nt: TGTGCCAGCAGTACTAGCCCCCCTGAAGCTTTCTTT
d_call: -
clone_size: -
j_call: TRBJ1-1
v_call: TRBV28

cdr3_aa: CASSEGFPGGWEPQHF
cdr3_nt: TGTGCCAGCAGTGAAGGGTTTCCAGGGGGCTGGGAGCCCCAGCATTTT
d_call: TRBD1
clone_size: -
j_call: TRBJ1-5
v_call: TRBV2

cdr3_aa: CASSPDRNTGELFF
cdr3_nt: TGTGCCAGCAGTCCCGACAGGAACACCGGGGAGCTGTTTTTT
d_call: -
clone_size: -
j_call: TRBJ2-2
v_call: TRBV6-5